A single sample is the source of the 19 T cell receptor beta chains below, sequenced in a study of lymphopenia after photon versus proton radiotherapy. Sequencing was performed with immunoSEQ multiplex PCR; in TCRdb, only in-frame clones are kept and a portion is missing. The profile shows 30,000 to 40,000 clones, approximately 80% of them singletons. This material consisted of peripheral blood, taken from a patient treated with proton-based radiotherapy. The receptors shown here come from a woman in her 70s with pancreatic cancer.

The CDR3 DNA is TGTGCCAGCAGTTCTGCGACGTCTGAAGCTTTCTTT. It codes for CASSSATSEAFF. The rearrangement uses TRBV6-6 and TRBJ1-1, with D unresolved. V was shortened by 4 bases and J by 6 bases, with 9 bases between the two germline ends. Germline CDR1 MNHNY, CDR2 SVGAGI (reference sequence). The CDR3 has 12 residues.

J is TRBJ1-5 and V is TRBV18, with D unresolved. CDR1 and CDR2 (germline): KGHSH, LQKENI. V dropped 1 base and J dropped 4 bases, with 17 bases sitting between them. This CDR3 spans 17 amino acids. CDR3 nucleotides: TGTGCCAGCTCACCACGTTCCCCAGGCGATGGAAATCAGCCCCAGCATTTT. Protein: CASSPRSPGDGNQPQHF.

This rearrangement joins TRBV10-3 to TRBJ1-1; weak D call: TRBD1 (5 bases). Germline values: CDR1 ENHRY, CDR2 SYGVKD. The CDR3 length is 16 residues. Trimming shortened V by 10 bases and J by 1 base, and 22 bases separated the two germline ends. The CDR3, as DNA: TGTGCCACCGAAGAGGAGCCAGGGAAGACGAACACTGAAGCTTTCTTT. Amino acids: CATEEEPGKTNTEAFF.

This clone was observed a single time. V and J are TRBV7-2 and TRBJ2-7; TRBD2 aligns across 7 bases. This CDR3 comprises 18 residues. The V gene's germline CDR1 is SGHTA and CDR2 FQGNSA. V was pared by 1 base and J by 0 bases, with 12 bases of the junction left unmatched. CDR3 in DNA: TGTGCCAGCAGCTTAGAAGTCTCTAGCGGCGCATTCTCCTACGAGCAGTACTTC. It codes for CASSLEVSSGAFSYEQYF.

The chain carries TRBV6-5 and TRBJ1-4, with 8 bases aligning to TRBD1. Germline assignment: CDR1 MNHEY and CDR2 SVGAGI. The CDR3 runs to 14 residues. The V segment lost 2 bases and the J segment 10 bases; nucleotides outside the gene matches: 6. In DNA, the CDR3 is TGTGCCAGCAGTTACCTGACAGGGGAGGGAAAACTGTTTTTT. The encoded protein is CASSYLTGEGKLFF.

This chain joins TRBV19 and TRBJ2-3, with TRBD2 matching over 9 bases. The trim removed 2 bases at V and 4 bases at J, leaving 10 bases unmatched. CDR3 size: 17 residues. Germline V gives CDR1 LNHDA, CDR2 SQIVND (reference sequence). CDR3 region: CASSITLAGASADTQYF. The CDR3 DNA follows: TGTGCCAGTAGTATAACGTTAGCGGGAGCATCCGCAGATACGCAGTATTTT.

The V gene is TRBV7-9, the J gene TRBJ2-3; either TRBD1 or TRBD2 may supply D (5 bases each). This CDR3 has 16 residues. V shed 3 bases and J shed 0 bases, with 13 bases lying between them. The germline V gene has CDR1 SEHNR and CDR2 FQNEAQ (reference sequence). The CDR3 spells CASSLGPSSSTDTQYF. CDR3 coding DNA: TGTGCCAGCAGCTTGGGACCGAGCTCTAGCACAGATACGCAGTATTTT.

This chain links TRBV19 with TRBJ1-2; D is unclear. With 7 bases removed from V and 8 bases from J, the gap between germline ends came to 20 bases. This CDR3 is built from 14 residues. The germline V gene encodes CDR1 LNHDA and CDR2 SQIVND (reference sequence). This chain's CDR3 is CASNQIGVRTGYTF. CDR3 nucleotide sequence: TGTGCCAGTAATCAGATCGGTGTGAGGACGGGCTACACCTTC. Drawing the rest from reference TRBV19 and TRBJ1-2, the complete variable domain is DGGITQSPKYLFRKEGQNVTLSCEQNLNHDAMYWYRQDPGQGLRLIYYSQIVNDFQKGDIAEGYSVSREKKESFPLTVTSAQKNPTAFYLCASNQIGVRTGYTFGSGTRLTVV.

In this sample, this clone turned up a few times. This rearrangement joins TRBV9 to TRBJ2-3, with 13 bases that match TRBD2. With 4 bases clipped from V and 1 base from J, the junction kept 3 bases outside the gene matches. CDR1 SGDLS and CDR2 YYNGEE come from the germline V gene. The CDR3 has 16 amino acids. CDR3 bases: TGTGCCAGCAGCCGGACTAGCGGGAGCCGCACAGATACGCAGTATTTT. Its protein is CASSRTSGSRTDTQYF.

The chain combines TRBV7-9 with TRBJ2-1, with D perhaps TRBD2 (6 bases). The CDR3 spans 16 residues. Germline assignment: CDR1 SEHNR and CDR2 FQNEAQ (reference sequence). V gave up 6 bases and J gave up 4 bases, with 19 bases separating them. CDR3 sequence reads: CASSFPQRANYNEQFF. CDR3 coding DNA: TGTGCCAGCAGTTTTCCACAGCGGGCCAATTACAATGAGCAGTTCTTC.

The chain has TRBV6-6 and TRBJ2-1; a possible D gene is TRBD2 (5 bases). This CDR3 region has 13 residues. V gave up 6 bases and J gave up 4 bases, with 10 bases separating them. The V gene's germline CDR1 is MNHNY and CDR2 SVGAGI (reference sequence). CDR3 nucleotide sequence: TGTGCCAGCAGCGACGGGATTTACAATGAGCAGTTCTTC. Amino acid sequence: CASSDGIYNEQFF.

The V and J genes are TRBV4-3 and TRBJ1-1; no reliable D call. The CDR3 runs 16 residues. CDR1 LGHNA and CDR2 YSLEER come from the germline V gene. V dropped 0 bases and J dropped 2 bases, with 13 bases sitting between them. CDR3 coding DNA: TGCGCCAGCAGCCAAGACATAGGACGGCTTAACACTGAAGCTTTCTTT. Residues: CASSQDIGRLNTEAFF.

The V gene is TRBV9, the J gene TRBJ1-4; 7 nucleotides align to TRBD1. Per the germline V gene, CDR1 is SGDLS and CDR2 is YYNGEE. The CDR3 sequence is 12 residues long. V lost 10 bases and J lost 4; bases outside the gene matches: 4. CDR3: CASGTDNEKLFF. As DNA, the CDR3 is TGTGCCTCGGGGACAGATAATGAAAAACTGTTTTTT.

The chain carries TRBV5-1 and TRBJ1-1; no reliable D call. The CDR3 spans 14 residues. Per the germline V gene, CDR1 is SGHRS and CDR2 is YFSETQ. V dropped 4 bases and J dropped 1 base, with 11 bases sitting between them. In DNA, the CDR3 is TGCGCCAGCAGCGCCGGACCGTCGAACACTGAAGCTTTCTTT. This gives the protein CASSAGPSNTEAFF.

This clone was observed a few times. J is TRBJ1-1 and V is TRBV28; 9 positions match TRBD1. The CDR3 spans 12 residues. The germline gives CDR1 MDHEN, CDR2 SYDVKM. V dropped 10 bases and J dropped 6; count of bases not matched to a gene: 6. The CDR3 nucleotides read TGTGCCATCAGGACAGGGGTGGCTGAAGCTTTCTTT. It yields the protein CAIRTGVAEAFF.

The V gene is TRBV7-8, the J gene TRBJ1-6; a weak D match, TRBD1 (5 bases). Germline V gene sequence: CDR1 SGHVS, CDR2 FQNEAQ. The ends were cut back, 1 base at V and 1 base at J, with 5 bases in the middle. The CDR3 loop spans 15 amino acids. CDR3 residues: CASSLGQSYNSPLHF. The CDR3 nucleotides are TGTGCCAGCAGCTTAGGACAGTCCTATAATTCACCCCTCCACTTT.

The chain combines TRBV5-1 with TRBJ1-5, with unresolved D. There are 14 residues in the CDR3. Deletions cut 0 bases from V and 7 bases from J, with 11 bases between. CDR1 is SGHRS and CDR2 is YFSETQ in the germline V gene. The CDR3 here is CASSLESLSQPQHF. Here the CDR3 DNA reads TGCGCCAGCAGCTTGGAATCTCTGTCCCAGCCCCAGCATTTT.

This chain links TRBV18 with TRBJ2-7; D is possibly TRBD1 (7 bases). The germline V gene has CDR1 KGHSH and CDR2 LQKENI. This CDR3 contains 13 residues. The germline V and J ends were trimmed by 6 bases and 3 bases, with 12 bases remaining between them. As DNA, the CDR3 is TGTGCCAGCTCTCCGCAGGGGGGCTACGAGCAGTACTTC. Encoded protein: CASSPQGGYEQYF.

This clone showed up just once. The chain has TRBV7-9 and TRBJ2-7; 13 bases match TRBD2. V was clipped by 3 bases and J by 1 base; unmatched bases: 0. Germline CDR1 SEHNR, CDR2 FQNEAQ (reference sequence). This CDR3 is 15 amino acids long. CDR3 bases: TGTGCCAGCAGCTTGGGACTAGCGGGGTCCTACGAGCAGTACTTC. This gives the protein CASSLGLAGSYEQYF.